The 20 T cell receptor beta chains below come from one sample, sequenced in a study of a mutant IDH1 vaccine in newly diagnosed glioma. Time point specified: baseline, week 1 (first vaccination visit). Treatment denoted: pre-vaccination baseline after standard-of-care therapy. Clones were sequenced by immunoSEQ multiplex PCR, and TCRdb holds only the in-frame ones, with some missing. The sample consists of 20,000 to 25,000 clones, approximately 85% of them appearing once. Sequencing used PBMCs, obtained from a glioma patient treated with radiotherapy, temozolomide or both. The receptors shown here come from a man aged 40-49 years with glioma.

This chain's CDR3 is CASSSLQGGNEQFF. The CDR3 DNA reads TGCGCCAGCAGCTCCTTGCAAGGGGGGAATGAGCAGTTCTTC. The V call is TRBV5-1, the J call TRBJ2-1, with D perhaps assigned TRBD1 or TRBD2 (6 bases each). CDR1 is SGHRS and CDR2 is YFSETQ in the germline V gene. This CDR3 spans 14 amino acids. V shed 3 bases and J shed 7 bases, with 14 bases lying between them. Drawing the rest from reference TRBV5-1 and TRBJ2-1, the complete variable domain is KAGVTQTPRYLIKTRGQQVTLSCSPISGHRSVSWYQQTPGQGLQFLFEYFSETQRNKGNFPGRFSGRQFSNSRSEMNVSTLELGDSALYLCASSSLQGGNEQFFGPGTRLTVL.

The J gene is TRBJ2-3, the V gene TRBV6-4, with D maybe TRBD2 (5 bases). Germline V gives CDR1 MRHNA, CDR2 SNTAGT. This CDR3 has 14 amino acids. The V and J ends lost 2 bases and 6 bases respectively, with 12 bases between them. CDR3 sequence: CASSDHSAGDTQYF. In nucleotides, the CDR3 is TGTGCCAGCAGTGACCACTCGGCGGGCGATACGCAGTATTTT.

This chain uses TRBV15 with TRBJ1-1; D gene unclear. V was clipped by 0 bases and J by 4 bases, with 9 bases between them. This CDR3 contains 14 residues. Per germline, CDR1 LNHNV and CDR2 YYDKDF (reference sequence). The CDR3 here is CATSRDWSGTEAFF. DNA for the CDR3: TGTGCCACCAGCAGAGATTGGTCGGGCACTGAAGCTTTCTTT.

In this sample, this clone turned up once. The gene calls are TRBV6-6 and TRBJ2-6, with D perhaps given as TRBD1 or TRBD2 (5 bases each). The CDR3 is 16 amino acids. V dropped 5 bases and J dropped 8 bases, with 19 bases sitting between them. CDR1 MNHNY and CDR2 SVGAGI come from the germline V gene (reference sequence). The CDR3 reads CASSHPRDGGSNVLTF. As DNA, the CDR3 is TGTGCCAGCAGTCATCCTCGGGACGGTGGATCCAACGTCCTGACTTTC.

CDR3 region: CASSLYQETQYF. CDR3 DNA: TGTGCCAGCAGCTTGTACCAAGAGACCCAGTACTTC. This chain uses TRBV5-4 with TRBJ2-5, with D unclear. Germline V gene lookup returns CDR1 SGHNT and CDR2 YYREEE (reference sequence). The CDR3 has 12 amino acids. Trimming stripped 1 base from V and 0 bases from J, with 1 base between.

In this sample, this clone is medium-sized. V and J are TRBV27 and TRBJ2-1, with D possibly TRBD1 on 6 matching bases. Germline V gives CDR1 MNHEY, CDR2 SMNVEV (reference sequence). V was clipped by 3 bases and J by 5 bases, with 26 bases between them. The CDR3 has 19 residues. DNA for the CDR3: TGTGCCAGCAGTTTGAGGGGGTCGGATGGAGCGTTACGTAACAATGAGCAGTTCTTC. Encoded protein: CASSLRGSDGALRNNEQFF.

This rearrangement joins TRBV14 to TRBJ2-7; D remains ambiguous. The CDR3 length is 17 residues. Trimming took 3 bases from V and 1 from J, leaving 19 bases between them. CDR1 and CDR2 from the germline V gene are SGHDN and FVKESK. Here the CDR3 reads CASSHPISDHMSYEQYF. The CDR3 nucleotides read TGTGCCAGCAGCCACCCGATATCTGACCATATGTCCTACGAGCAGTACTTC.

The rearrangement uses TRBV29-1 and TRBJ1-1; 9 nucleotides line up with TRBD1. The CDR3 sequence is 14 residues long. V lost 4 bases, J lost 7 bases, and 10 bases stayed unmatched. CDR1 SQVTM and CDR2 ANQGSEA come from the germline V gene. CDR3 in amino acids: CSVGQGGVDGEAFF. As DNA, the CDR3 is TGCAGCGTTGGACAGGGGGGGGTCGATGGTGAAGCTTTCTTT.

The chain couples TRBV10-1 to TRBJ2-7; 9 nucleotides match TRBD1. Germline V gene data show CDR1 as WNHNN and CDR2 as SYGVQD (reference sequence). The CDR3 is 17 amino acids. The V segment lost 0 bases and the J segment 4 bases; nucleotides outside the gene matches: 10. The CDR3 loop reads CASSESLTGTGPYEQYF. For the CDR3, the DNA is TGCGCCAGCAGTGAGTCACTCACAGGGACAGGGCCATACGAGCAGTACTTC.

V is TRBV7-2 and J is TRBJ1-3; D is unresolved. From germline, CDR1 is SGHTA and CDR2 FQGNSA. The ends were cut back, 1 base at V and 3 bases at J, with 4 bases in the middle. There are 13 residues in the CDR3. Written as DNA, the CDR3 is TGTGCCAGCAGCTTAGAGTATGGAAACACCATATATTTT. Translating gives CASSLEYGNTIYF.

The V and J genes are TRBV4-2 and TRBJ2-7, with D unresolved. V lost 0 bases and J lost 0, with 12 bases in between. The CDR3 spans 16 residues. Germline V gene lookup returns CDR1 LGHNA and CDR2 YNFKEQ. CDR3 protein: CASSQDLRLSSYEQYF. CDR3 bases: TGTGCCAGCAGCCAAGATTTACGACTGAGCTCCTACGAGCAGTACTTC.

The CDR3 sequence: CASSSATGWYEQYF. CDR3 sequence (DNA): TGCGCCAGCAGCTCGGCGACAGGGTGGTACGAGCAGTACTTC. The rearrangement uses TRBV4-3 and TRBJ2-7; TRBD1 agrees at 7 bases. The CDR3 consists of 14 residues. After removal of 5 bases from V and 4 bases from J, the junction contained 8 bases not matched to a gene. CDR1 and CDR2 (germline): LGHNA, YSLEER.

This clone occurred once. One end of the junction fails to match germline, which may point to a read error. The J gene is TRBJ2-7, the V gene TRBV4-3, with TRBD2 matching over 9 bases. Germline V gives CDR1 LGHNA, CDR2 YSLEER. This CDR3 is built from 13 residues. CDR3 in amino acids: CASSQDLLAGLQF. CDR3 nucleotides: TGCGCCAGCAGCCAAGATTTGCTAGCGGGACTTCAGTTC.

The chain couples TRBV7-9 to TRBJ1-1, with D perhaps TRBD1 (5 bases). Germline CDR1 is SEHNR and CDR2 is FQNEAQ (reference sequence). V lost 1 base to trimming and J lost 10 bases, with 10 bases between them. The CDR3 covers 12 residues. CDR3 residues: CASSLVGEAAFF. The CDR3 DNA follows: TGTGCCAGCAGCTTAGTGGGGGAGGCAGCTTTCTTT.

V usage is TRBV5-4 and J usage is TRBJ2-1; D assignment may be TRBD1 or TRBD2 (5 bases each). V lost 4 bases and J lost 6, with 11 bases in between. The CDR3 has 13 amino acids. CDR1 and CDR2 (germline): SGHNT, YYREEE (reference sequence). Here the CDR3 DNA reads TGTGCCAGCAGCCCCGGGACCCTCAATGAGCAGTTCTTC. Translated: CASSPGTLNEQFF.

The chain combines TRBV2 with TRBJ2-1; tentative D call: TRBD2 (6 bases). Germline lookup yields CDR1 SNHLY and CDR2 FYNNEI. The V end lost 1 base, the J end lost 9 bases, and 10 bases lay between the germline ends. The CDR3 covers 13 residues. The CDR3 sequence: CASSEGRGTEQFF. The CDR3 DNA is TGTGCCAGCAGTGAAGGGCGGGGAACTGAGCAGTTCTTC.

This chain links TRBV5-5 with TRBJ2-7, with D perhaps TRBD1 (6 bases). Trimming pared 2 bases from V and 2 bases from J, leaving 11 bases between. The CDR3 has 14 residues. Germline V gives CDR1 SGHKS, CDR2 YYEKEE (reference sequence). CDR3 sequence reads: CASSLHRDPYEQYV. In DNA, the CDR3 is TGTGCCAGCAGCTTACACAGGGATCCCTACGAGCAGTACGTC.

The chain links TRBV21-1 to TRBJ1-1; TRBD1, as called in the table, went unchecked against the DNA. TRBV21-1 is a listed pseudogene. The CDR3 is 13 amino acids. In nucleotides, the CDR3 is TGTGCCAGCAACCAGGGGCAGAACACTGAAGCTTTCTTT. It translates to CASNQGQNTEAFF.

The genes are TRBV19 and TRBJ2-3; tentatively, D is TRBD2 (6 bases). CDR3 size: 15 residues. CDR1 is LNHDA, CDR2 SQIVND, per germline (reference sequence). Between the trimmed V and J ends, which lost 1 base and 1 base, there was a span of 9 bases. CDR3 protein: CASSIVAGRTDTQYF. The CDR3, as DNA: TGTGCCAGTAGTATAGTTGCGGGGCGCACAGATACGCAGTATTTT.

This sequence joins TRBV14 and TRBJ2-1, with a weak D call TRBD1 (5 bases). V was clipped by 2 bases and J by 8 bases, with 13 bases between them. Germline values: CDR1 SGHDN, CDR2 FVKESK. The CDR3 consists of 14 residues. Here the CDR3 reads CASSQSTGYDEQFF. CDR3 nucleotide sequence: TGTGCCAGCAGCCAATCTACAGGTTATGATGAGCAGTTCTTC.